This TCR beta chain was identified in a study of regulatory and conventional T cells in RAG deficiency. Genomic DNA came from blood regulatory T cells gated CD4+ CD25-high CD127-low. Profiled with immunoSEQ multiplex PCR; TCRdb holds only in-frame clones, not every one. This table has 2,500 to 3,500 clones, 94% appearing once. The germline gives CDR1 LNHNV, CDR2 YYDKDF (reference sequence). The J segment lost 4 bases and the V segment lost 3 bases, leaving 10 bases of the junction unmatched. The CDR3 contains 16 residues. The same sample was also used in a study of regulatory T cells. Turning to that study: The primer mix had 52 TRBV and 13 TRBJ primers. Regulatory T cells showed the strongest V-J pair restriction and V/J gene skewing among patient repertoires.

This sequence was found in a human donor in good health. Sequencing was done on a sample of CD4+ Tregs sorted from blood. The V and J genes are TRBV15 and TRBJ1-1; 8 bases line up with TRBD1. CDR3 DNA: TGTGCCACCAGCAGGCCGTCCGGGACAGGAGGCACTGAAGCTTTCTTT. The encoded protein is CATSRPSGTGGTEAFF.